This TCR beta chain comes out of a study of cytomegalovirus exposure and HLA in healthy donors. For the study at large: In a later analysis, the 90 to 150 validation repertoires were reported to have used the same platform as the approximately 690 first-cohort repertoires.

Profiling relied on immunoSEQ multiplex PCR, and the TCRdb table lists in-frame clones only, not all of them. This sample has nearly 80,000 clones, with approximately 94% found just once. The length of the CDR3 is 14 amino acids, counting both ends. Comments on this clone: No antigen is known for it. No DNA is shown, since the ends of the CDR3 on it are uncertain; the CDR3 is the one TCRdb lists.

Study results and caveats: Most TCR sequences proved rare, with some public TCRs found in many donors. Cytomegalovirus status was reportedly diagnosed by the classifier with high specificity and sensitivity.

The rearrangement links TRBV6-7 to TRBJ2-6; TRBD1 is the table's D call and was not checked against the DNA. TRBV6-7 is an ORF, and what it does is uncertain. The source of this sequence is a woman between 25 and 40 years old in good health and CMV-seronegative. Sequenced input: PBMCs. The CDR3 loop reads CASILASGANVLTF.